The rows below give T cell receptor beta chains drawn from one sample of a study of blood T cell repertoires in COVID-19. Sequenced by immunoSEQ multiplex PCR; TCRdb stores in-frame clones only, minus some. The table includes a few hundred thousand clones, around 90% detected once. The specimen was peripheral blood. The origin of the receptors is a young man with active or convalescent COVID-19. The CDR3 runs from the conserved cysteine through the conserved F or W. The order of the fields is V gene, clone size, J gene, D gene, CDR3 protein, CDR3 DNA. A D gene is named only where the DNA matches it firmly. Expanded clones get a size class; other rows say once, few or many, or leave the size out.

V: TRBV19; size: NA; J: TRBJ2-1; D: TRBD2; CDR3: CASTPLAASSYNEQFF; DNA: TGTGCCAGTACCCCCCTAGCGGCAAGCTCCTACAATGAGCAGTTCTTC
V: TRBV21-1; size: NA; J: TRBJ2-3; D: NA; CDR3: CASSKKASGSCCTDTQYF; DNA: TGTGCCAGCAGCAAAAAGGCTAGCGGGTCATGCTGCACAGATACGCAGTATTTT
V: TRBV28; size: NA; J: TRBJ2-3; D: NA; CDR3: CASSFVRDTQYF; DNA: TGTGCCAGCAGTTTCGTCCGAGATACGCAGTATTTT
V: TRBV6-6; size: NA; J: TRBJ2-7; D: NA; CDR3: CASSYGQTYEQYF; DNA: TGTGCCAGCAGTTACGGTCAGACCTACGAGCAGTACTTC
V: TRBV5-1; size: NA; J: TRBJ1-2; D: NA; CDR3: CASSLPEGLNPLRGYGYTF; DNA: TGCGCCAGCAGCTTGCCGGAGGGACTCAACCCGTTAAGAGGCTATGGCTACACCTTC
V: TRBV2; size: NA; J: TRBJ1-2; D: TRBD1; CDR3: CASRPVTGEAGYTF; DNA: TGTGCCAGCAGACCGGTGACAGGGGAGGCTGGCTACACCTTC
V: TRBV28; size: NA; J: TRBJ1-4; D: NA; CDR3: CASSLAHGYEKLFF; DNA: TGTGCCAGCAGTTTAGCACACGGGTATGAAAAACTGTTTTTT
V: TRBV6-6; size: NA; J: TRBJ2-5; D: NA; CDR3: CASGSFTQYF; DNA: TGTGCCAGCGGCTCGTTTACCCAGTACTTC
V: TRBV6-6; size: few; J: TRBJ1-2; D: TRBD1; CDR3: CASTSTQGVPWGYTF; DNA: TGTGCCAGCACCTCAACTCAGGGGGTCCCTTGGGGCTACACCTTC
V: TRBV24-1; size: NA; J: TRBJ2-4; D: NA; CDR3: CATSGQSGAKNIQYF; DNA: TGTGCCACCAGTGGCCAATCGGGGGCCAAAAACATTCAGTACTTC
V: TRBV12-3/TRBV12-4; size: NA; J: TRBJ2-7; D: NA; CDR3: CASSKRDPYEQYF; DNA: TGTGCCAGCAGTAAGAGGGATCCCTACGAGCAGTACTTC
V: TRBV15; size: NA; J: TRBJ2-3; D: NA; CDR3: CASGLDPHTDTQYF; DNA: TGTGCCAGCGGCCTTGACCCACACACAGATACGCAGTATTTT
V: TRBV29-1; size: NA; J: TRBJ2-7; D: NA; CDR3: CSVRQGTYEQYF; DNA: TGCAGCGTCCGGCAGGGGACCTACGAGCAGTACTTC
V: TRBV11-2; size: NA; J: TRBJ2-2; D: TRBD2; CDR3: CASSLASLAGTGELFF; DNA: TGTGCCAGCAGCTTAGCGTCACTAGCGGGGACCGGGGAGCTGTTTTTT
V: TRBV4-1; size: NA; J: TRBJ2-7; D: NA; CDR3: CASSQDWSGRYEQYF; DNA: TGCGCCAGCAGCCAAGATTGGAGCGGGCGTTACGAGCAGTACTTC
V: TRBV7-6; size: NA; J: TRBJ2-1; D: TRBD2; CDR3: CASSLAPPGGWDNEQFF; DNA: TGTGCCAGCAGCTTAGCGCCTCCGGGAGGGTGGGACAATGAGCAGTTCTTC
V: TRBV7-6; size: NA; J: TRBJ2-7; D: TRBD2; CDR3: CASSSGSPRGRGSYEQYF; DNA: TGTGCCAGCAGCTCAGGCTCACCTAGAGGGAGGGGTTCCTACGAGCAGTACTTC
V: TRBV6-2/TRBV6-3; size: NA; J: TRBJ1-4; D: NA; CDR3: CASSPQWQTRNEKLFF; DNA: TGTGCCAGCAGCCCTCAGTGGCAGACAAGAAATGAAAAACTGTTTTTT
V: TRBV3-1/TRBV3-2; size: NA; J: TRBJ2-1; D: NA; CDR3: CASSQNRWEQFF; DNA: TGTGCCAGCAGCCAAAATCGGTGGGAGCAGTTCTTC
V: TRBV7-9; size: NA; J: TRBJ2-1; D: TRBD1; CDR3: CASSFPRDRVIDYNEQFF; DNA: TGTGCCAGCAGCTTTCCCCGGGACAGGGTCATAGATTACAATGAGCAGTTCTTC
V: TRBV6-5; size: NA; J: TRBJ2-7; D: NA; CDR3: CASTGGGAPYEQYF; DNA: TGTGCCAGCACCGGAGGGGGGGCACCGTACGAGCAGTACTTC
V: TRBV19; size: NA; J: TRBJ2-5; D: NA; CDR3: CASSNWRGLQETQYF; DNA: TGTGCCAGTAGTAATTGGCGGGGCCTCCAAGAGACCCAGTACTTC
V: TRBV19; size: NA; J: TRBJ2-7; D: TRBD1; CDR3: CASSPRTGGSSYEQYF; DNA: TGTGCCAGTAGTCCGCGGACAGGGGGTAGCTCCTACGAGCAGTACTTC
V: TRBV7-9; size: NA; J: TRBJ2-3; D: TRBD2; CDR3: CASSPPTSGETDTQYF; DNA: TGTGCCAGCAGCCCCCCCACTAGCGGGGAGACAGATACGCAGTATTTT
V: TRBV28; size: NA; J: TRBJ1-2; D: NA; CDR3: CASSFRKGPIYGYTF; DNA: TGTGCCAGCAGTTTTCGCAAGGGGCCGATCTATGGCTACACCTTC
V: TRBV3-1/TRBV3-2; size: NA; J: TRBJ2-1; D: NA; CDR3: CASSQMGGRFGNEQFF; DNA: TGTGCCAGCAGCCAAATGGGGGGGCGATTTGGCAATGAGCAGTTCTTC
V: TRBV27; size: NA; J: TRBJ1-2; D: NA; CDR3: CASSFPGDGSYTF; DNA: TGTGCCAGCAGTTTTCCCGGAGACGGGAGCTACACCTTC
V: TRBV27; size: NA; J: TRBJ1-2; D: NA; CDR3: CASRAPYGYTF; DNA: TGTGCCAGCAGGGCACCCTATGGCTACACCTTC
V: TRBV6-2/TRBV6-3; size: NA; J: TRBJ2-3; D: NA; CDR3: CASSHGNTDTQYF; DNA: TGTGCCAGCAGCCACGGGAACACAGATACGCAGTATTTT